The clone carrying this T cell receptor (beta chain) came up once. This CDR3 is 16 amino acids long. Unmatched junction bases numbered 9, after V lost 0 bases and J lost 3 bases. Germline CDR1 and CDR2: SGDLS and YYNGEE. These data originate in a study of PD-L1 blockade in urothelial cancer. Produced via immunoSEQ multiplex PCR; TCRdb's table is partial and in-frame only. In the table there are about 32,000 clones, 84% of which are singletons. The chain has TRBV9 and TRBJ2-7, with 7 nucleotides matching TRBD2. The receptor's source is a man in his sixties with urothelial cancer. Sequencing used PBMCs, obtained around atezolizumab (anti-PD-L1) treatment. Here the CDR3 reads CASSVGSRGTIYEQYF. The CDR3 DNA is TGTGCCAGCAGCGTAGGTTCGCGAGGGACTATCTACGAGCAGTACTTC.